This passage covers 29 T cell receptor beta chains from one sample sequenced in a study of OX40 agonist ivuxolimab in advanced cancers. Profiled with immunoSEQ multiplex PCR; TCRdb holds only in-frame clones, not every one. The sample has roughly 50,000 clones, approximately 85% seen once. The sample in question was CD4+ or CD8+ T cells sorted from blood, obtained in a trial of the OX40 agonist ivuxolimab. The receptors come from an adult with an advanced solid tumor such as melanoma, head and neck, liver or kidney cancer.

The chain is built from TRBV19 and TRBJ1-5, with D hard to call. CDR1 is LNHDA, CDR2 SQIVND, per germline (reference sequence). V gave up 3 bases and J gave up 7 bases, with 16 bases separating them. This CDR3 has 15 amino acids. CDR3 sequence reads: CASSIFGPTQQPQHF. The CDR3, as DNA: TGTGCCAGTAGTATCTTCGGCCCGACCCAACAGCCCCAGCATTTT.

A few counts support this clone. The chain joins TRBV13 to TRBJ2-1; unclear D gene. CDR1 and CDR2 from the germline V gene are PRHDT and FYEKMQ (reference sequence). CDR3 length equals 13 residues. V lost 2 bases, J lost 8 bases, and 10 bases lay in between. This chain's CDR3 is CASSLSSFDEQFF. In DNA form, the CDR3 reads TGTGCCAGCAGCTTAAGTTCCTTCGATGAGCAGTTCTTC.

This chain's CDR3 is CASSNLGSTSGDPYEQYF. The CDR3 DNA reads TGTGCCAGCAGCAACCTCGGATCGACTAGCGGGGACCCCTACGAGCAGTACTTC. The chain links TRBV7-2 to TRBJ2-7; 11 nucleotides align to TRBD2. CDR1 and CDR2 from the germline V gene are SGHTA and FQGNSA. Unmatched junction bases numbered 14, after V lost 5 bases and J lost 2 bases. The CDR3 totals 18 residues.

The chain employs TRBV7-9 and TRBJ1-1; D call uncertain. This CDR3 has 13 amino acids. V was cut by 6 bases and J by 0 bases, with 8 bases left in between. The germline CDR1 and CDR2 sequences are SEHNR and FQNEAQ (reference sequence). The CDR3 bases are TGTGCCAGCAGTCTCCCGATGAACACTGAAGCTTTCTTT. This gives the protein CASSLPMNTEAFF.

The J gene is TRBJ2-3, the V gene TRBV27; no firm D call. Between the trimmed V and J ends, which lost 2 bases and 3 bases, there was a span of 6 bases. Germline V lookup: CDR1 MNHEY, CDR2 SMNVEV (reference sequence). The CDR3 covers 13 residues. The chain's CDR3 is CASSLVATDTQYF. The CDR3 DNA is TGTGCCAGCAGTTTAGTTGCGACAGATACGCAGTATTTT.

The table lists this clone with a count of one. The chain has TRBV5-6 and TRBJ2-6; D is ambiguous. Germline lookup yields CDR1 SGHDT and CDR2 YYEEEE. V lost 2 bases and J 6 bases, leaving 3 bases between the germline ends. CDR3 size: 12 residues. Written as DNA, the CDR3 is TGTGCCAGCAGCTTTCTGGCCAACGTCCTGACTTTC. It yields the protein CASSFLANVLTF. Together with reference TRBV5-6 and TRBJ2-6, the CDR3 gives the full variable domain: DAGVTQSPTHLIKTRGQQVTLRCSPKSGHDTVSWYQQALGQGPQFIFQYYEEEERQRGNFPDRFSGHQFPNYSSELNVNALLLGDSALYLCASSFLANVLTFGAGSRLTVL.

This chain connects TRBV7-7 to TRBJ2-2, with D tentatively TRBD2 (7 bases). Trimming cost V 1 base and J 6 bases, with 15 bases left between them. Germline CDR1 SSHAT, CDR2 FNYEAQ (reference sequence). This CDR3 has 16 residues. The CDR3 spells CASSLGRGAPPGELFF. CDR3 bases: TGTGCCAGCAGCTTAGGACGGGGGGCTCCTCCCGGGGAGCTGTTTTTT.

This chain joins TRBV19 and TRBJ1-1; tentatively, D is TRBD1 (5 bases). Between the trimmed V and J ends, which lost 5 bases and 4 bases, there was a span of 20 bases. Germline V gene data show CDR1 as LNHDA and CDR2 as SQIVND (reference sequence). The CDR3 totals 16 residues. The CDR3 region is CASSEPGLSDLTEAFF. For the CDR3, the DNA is TGTGCCAGTAGTGAACCGGGACTCTCAGACCTCACTGAAGCTTTCTTT.

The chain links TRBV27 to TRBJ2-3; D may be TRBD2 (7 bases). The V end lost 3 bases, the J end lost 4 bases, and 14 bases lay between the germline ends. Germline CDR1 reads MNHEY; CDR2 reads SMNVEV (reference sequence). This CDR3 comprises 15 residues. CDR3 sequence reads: CASSFRGGRADTQYF. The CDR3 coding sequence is TGTGCCAGCAGTTTTAGAGGGGGGAGGGCAGATACGCAGTATTTT.

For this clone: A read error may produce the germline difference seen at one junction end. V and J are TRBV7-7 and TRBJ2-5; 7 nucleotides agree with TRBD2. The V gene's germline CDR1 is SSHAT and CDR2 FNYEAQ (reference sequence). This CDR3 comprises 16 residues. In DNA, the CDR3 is TGTGCCAGCAGCGTAGCCGCGGGGGAGGGGCAAGAGACCCAGTACTTC. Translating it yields CASSVAAGEGQETQYF.

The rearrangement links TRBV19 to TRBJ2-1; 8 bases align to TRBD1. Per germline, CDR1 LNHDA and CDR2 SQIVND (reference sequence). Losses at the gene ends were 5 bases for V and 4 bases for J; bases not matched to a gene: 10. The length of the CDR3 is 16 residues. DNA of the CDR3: TGTGCCAGTAGTTCAAGGACAGGGCCGATATACAATGAGCAGTTCTTC. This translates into CASSSRTGPIYNEQFF. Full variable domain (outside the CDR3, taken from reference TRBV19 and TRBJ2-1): DGGITQSPKYLFRKEGQNVTLSCEQNLNHDAMYWYRQDPGQGLRLIYYSQIVNDFQKGDIAEGYSVSREKKESFPLTVTSAQKNPTAFYLCASSSRTGPIYNEQFFGPGTRLTVL.

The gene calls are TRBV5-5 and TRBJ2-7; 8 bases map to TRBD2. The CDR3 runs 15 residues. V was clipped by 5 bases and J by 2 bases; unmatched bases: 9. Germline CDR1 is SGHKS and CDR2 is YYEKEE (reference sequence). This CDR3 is CASSFVSGGTYEQYV. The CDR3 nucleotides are TGTGCCAGCAGTTTTGTTTCGGGGGGGACCTACGAGCAGTACGTC.

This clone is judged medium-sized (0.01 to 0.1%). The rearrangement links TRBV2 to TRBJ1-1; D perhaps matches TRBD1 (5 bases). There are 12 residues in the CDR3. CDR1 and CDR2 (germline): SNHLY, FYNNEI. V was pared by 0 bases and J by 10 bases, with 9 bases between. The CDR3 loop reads CASSEAGGGAFF. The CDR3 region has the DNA TGTGCCAGCAGTGAAGCGGGGGGTGGAGCTTTCTTT.

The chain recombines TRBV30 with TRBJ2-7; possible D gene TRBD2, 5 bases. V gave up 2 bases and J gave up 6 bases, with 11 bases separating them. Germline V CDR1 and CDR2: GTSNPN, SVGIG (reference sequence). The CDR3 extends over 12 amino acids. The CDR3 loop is CAWSSPGVEQYF. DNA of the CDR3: TGTGCCTGGAGTTCCCCCGGGGTCGAGCAGTACTTC.

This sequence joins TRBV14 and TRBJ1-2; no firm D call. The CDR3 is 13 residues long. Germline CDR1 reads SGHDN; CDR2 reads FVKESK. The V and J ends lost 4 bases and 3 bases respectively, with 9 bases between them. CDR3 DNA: TGTGCCAGCAGCCCACAGACGGACTATGGCTACACCTTC. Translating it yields CASSPQTDYGYTF. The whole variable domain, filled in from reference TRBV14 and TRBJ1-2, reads EAGVTQFPSHSVIEKGQTVTLRCDPISGHDNLYWYRRVMGKEIKFLLHFVKESKQDESGMPNNRFLAERTGGTYSTLKVQPAELEDSGVYFCASSPQTDYGYTFGSGTRLTVV.

The CDR3 region has the DNA TGTGCCAGTAGTATTATGAGCTCTGGGGCCAACGTCCTGACTTTC. It specifies CASSIMSSGANVLTF. The chain links TRBV19 to TRBJ2-6; D not resolved. Germline values: CDR1 LNHDA, CDR2 SQIVND (reference sequence). The CDR3 length is 15 residues. V was pared by 3 bases and J by 0 bases, with 6 bases between.

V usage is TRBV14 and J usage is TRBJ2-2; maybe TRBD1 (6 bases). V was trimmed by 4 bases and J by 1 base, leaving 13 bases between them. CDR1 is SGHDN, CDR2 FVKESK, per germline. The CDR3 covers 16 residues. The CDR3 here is CASSPIGTKNTGELFF. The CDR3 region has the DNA TGTGCCAGCAGCCCCATAGGGACAAAGAACACCGGGGAGCTGTTTTTT. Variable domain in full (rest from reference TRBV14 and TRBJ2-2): EAGVTQFPSHSVIEKGQTVTLRCDPISGHDNLYWYRRVMGKEIKFLLHFVKESKQDESGMPNNRFLAERTGGTYSTLKVQPAELEDSGVYFCASSPIGTKNTGELFFGEGSRLTVL.

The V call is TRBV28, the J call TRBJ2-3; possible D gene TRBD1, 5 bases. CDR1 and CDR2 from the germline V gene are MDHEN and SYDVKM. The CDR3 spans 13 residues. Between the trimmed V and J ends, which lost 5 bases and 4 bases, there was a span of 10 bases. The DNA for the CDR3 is TGTGCCAGCAGTAACAGGATCTCAGATACGCAGTATTTT. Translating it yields CASSNRISDTQYF.

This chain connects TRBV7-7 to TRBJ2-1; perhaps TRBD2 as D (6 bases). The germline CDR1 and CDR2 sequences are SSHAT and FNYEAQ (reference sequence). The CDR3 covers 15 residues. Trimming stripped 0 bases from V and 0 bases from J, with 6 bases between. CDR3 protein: CASSLAGSSYNEQFF. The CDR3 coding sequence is TGTGCCAGCAGCTTAGCCGGGAGCTCCTACAATGAGCAGTTCTTC.

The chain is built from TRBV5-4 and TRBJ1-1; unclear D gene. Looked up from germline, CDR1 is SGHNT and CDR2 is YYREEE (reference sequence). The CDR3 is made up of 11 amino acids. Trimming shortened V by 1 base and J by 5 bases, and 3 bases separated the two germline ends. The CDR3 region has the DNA TGTGCCAGCAGCTTGACTACTGAAGCTTTCTTT. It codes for CASSLTTEAFF.

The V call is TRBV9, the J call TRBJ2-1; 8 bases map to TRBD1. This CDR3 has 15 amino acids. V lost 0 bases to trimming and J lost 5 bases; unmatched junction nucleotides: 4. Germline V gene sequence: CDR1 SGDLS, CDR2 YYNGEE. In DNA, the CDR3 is TGTGCCAGCAGCGTAGGCCGGACAGGGAACAATGAGCAGTTCTTC. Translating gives CASSVGRTGNNEQFF.

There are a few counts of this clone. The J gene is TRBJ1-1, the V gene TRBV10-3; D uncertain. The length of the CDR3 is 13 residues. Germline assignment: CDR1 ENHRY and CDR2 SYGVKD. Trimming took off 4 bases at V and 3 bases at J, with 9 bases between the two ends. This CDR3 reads CAISVGRHTEAFF. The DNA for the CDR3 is TGTGCCATCAGTGTTGGGAGGCACACTGAAGCTTTCTTT.

CDR3 bases: TGTGCCAGTAGTATATTACAGGGGGCCTACGAGCAGTACGTC. It encodes CASSILQGAYEQYV. V is TRBV19 and J is TRBJ2-7, with 8 bases matching TRBD1. CDR1 LNHDA and CDR2 SQIVND come from the germline V gene (reference sequence). CDR3 length equals 14 residues. Trimming took 2 bases from V and 2 from J; bases not matched to a gene: 2.

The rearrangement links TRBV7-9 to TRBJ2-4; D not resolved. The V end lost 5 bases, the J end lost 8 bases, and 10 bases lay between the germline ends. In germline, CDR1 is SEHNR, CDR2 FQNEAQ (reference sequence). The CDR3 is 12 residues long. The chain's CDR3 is CASSPPVYIQYF. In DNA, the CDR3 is TGTGCCAGCAGCCCGCCGGTATACATTCAGTACTTC.

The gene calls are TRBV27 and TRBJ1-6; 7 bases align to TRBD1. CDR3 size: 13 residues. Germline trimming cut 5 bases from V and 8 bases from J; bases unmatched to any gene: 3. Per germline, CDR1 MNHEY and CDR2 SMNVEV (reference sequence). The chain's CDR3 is CASSDREYSPLHF. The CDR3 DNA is TGTGCCAGCAGTGACAGGGAATATTCACCCCTCCACTTT.

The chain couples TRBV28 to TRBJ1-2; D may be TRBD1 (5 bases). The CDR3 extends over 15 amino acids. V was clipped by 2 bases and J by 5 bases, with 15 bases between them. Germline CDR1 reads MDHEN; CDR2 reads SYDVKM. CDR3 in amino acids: CASSLPREPLYGYTF. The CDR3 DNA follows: TGTGCCAGCAGTTTACCCAGGGAACCACTTTATGGCTACACCTTC.

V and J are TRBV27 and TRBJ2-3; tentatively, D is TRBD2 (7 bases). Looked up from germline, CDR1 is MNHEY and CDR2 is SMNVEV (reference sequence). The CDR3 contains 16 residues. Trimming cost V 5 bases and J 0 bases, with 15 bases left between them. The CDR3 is CASSPPGGLSTDTQYF. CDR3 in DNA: TGTGCCAGCAGTCCCCCGGGGGGCCTTAGCACAGATACGCAGTATTTT.

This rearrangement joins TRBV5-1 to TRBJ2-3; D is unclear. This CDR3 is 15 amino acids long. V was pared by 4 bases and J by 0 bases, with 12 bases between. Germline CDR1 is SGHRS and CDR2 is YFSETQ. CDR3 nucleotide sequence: TGCGCCAGCAGCCGCGCGCTAACTAGCACAGATACGCAGTATTTT. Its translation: CASSRALTSTDTQYF.

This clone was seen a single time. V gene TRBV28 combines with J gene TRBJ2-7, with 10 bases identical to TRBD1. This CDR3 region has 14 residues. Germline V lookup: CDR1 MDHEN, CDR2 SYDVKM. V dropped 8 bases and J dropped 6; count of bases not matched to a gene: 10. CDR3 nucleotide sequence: TGTGCCAGCGGAATCAGACAGGGGGCGGGCGAGCAGTACGTC. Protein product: CASGIRQGAGEQYV.